Here is one TCR beta chain with its context. Authors' analysis steps: Amplification of reference gene primers provided the estimated nucleated cell counts. TCRdb's copy holds only in-frame clones and misses some; the assay was immunoSEQ multiplex PCR. V and J calls and clone size come straight from that table; D and trimming were deduced from the DNA. The table has 85,000 or so clones, around 96% seen once. The data derive from a study of blood T cell repertoires in COVID-19. This clonotype was obtained from a human donor with active COVID-19. The donor label of this sample is uncertain. Material: peripheral blood.

The CDR3 loop reads CAISSGDRDSVYEQYF. CDR3 nucleotides: TGTGCCATCAGTTCGGGGGACAGGGATTCCGTCTACGAGCAGTACTTC. The V and J genes are TRBV10-3 and TRBJ2-7, with 9 bases fitting TRBD1. V was pared by 5 bases and J by 3 bases, with 11 bases of the junction left unmatched. This CDR3 comprises 16 residues. The germline V gene has CDR1 ENHRY and CDR2 SYGVKD.